Listed below are T cell receptor beta chains from one sample, sequenced in a study of monozygotic twins with inflammatory bowel disease. TCRdb re-called the 5' RACE reads and gives one entry per CDR3 protein, without DNA. The listing contains approximately 420,000 distinct CDR3 sequences. The sequenced sample was blood. The receptor source for this set is a human donor with ulcerative colitis or Crohn's disease, or a healthy co-twin of an affected twin (not recorded which). Each CDR3 is given with its conserved first and last residue. The order of the fields is J gene, V gene, CDR3 protein.

TRBJ1-2	TRBV3-1	CASSQVAHYGYTF
TRBJ2-3	TRBV24-1	CATSDGTRNTQYF
TRBJ2-1	TRBV11-2	CASSEGLAGAREQFF
TRBJ2-3	TRBV11-2	CASSLRLQRGPFTDTQYF
TRBJ2-7	TRBV7-9	CASSLADRGSYEQYF
TRBJ2-3	TRBV4-3	CASSLSFGDTQYF
TRBJ2-5	TRBV5-1	CASSMDGTAAQETQYF
TRBJ2-2	TRBV7-2	CASSFDRVTGELFF
TRBJ1-2	TRBV29-1	CSVESGTDYGYTF
TRBJ2-7	TRBV12-3/TRBV12-4	CASSSGQTYEQYF
TRBJ2-7	TRBV20-1	CSAISLAGDSVTYEQYF
TRBJ2-7	TRBV20-1	CSARGTSGRHIYEQYF
TRBJ2-7	TRBV27	CASSPHPGGARYEQYF
TRBJ2-1	TRBV20-1	CSARAGGNYNEQFF
TRBJ1-1	TRBV13	CASSGDSSGVAFF
TRBJ2-2	TRBV7-9	CASSLSPVRELFF
TRBJ1-6	TRBV5-6	CASSLKGGYNSPLHF
TRBJ2-5	TRBV7-2	CASSLNGGITETQYF
TRBJ1-4	TRBV6-5	CASSYPREANEKLFF
TRBJ2-6	TRBV18	CASSPQRDRPLSGANVLTF
TRBJ1-1	TRBV15	CATSRDQGARTEAFF
TRBJ2-7	TRBV7-8	CASSLSGGSWVHYEQYF
TRBJ2-3	TRBV20-1	CSASYDRARVTGDTQYF
TRBJ2-5	TRBV6-6	CASSYPTRQETQYF